Below, one TCR beta chain is given with its context. Its antigen is as yet unknown. Trimming removed 4 bases from V and 3 bases from J; junction bases left unmatched: 10. The length of the CDR3 is 18 residues. Germline assignment: CDR1 LGHNA and CDR2 YNFKEQ. TCRdb re-called the 5' RACE reads through MiXCR, storing one row per CDR3 protein. The sample consists of about 40,000 distinct CDR3 sequences, under 20% of them appearing once. Findings of the study overall: Tumor memory CD4+ T cell TCR gene usage clustered with blood and lymph node memory CD4+ cells and lymph node naive CD4+ cells. Greatest tumor Treg TCR overlap was with tumor naive CD4+ cells.

Material: naive CD4+ T cells sorted from a lymph node. As for subset: naive CD4+ T cells, CD4+CD45RA+CD25-. This TCR came from a female donor with breast cancer. The chain uses TRBV4-2 and TRBJ2-4, with TRBD2 identical over 12 bases. The CDR3 here is CASSPSWTSGTGKNIQYF. The CDR3 DNA is TGTGCCAGCAGCCCATCCTGGACTAGCGGGACGGGCAAAAACATTCAGTACTTC.